This TCR beta chain was identified during a study of technical replicates of blood from a handful of donors. Germline lookup yields CDR1 SGHRS and CDR2 YFSETQ. The CDR3 loop spans 14 amino acids. V shed 0 bases and J shed 2 bases, with 8 bases lying between them. Produced via immunoSEQ multiplex PCR; TCRdb's table is partial and in-frame only. The sample consists of about 98,000 clones, 95% of them appearing once. The chain links TRBV5-1 to TRBJ1-1; weak D call: TRBD1 (5 bases). The clonotype was recovered from a human donor in good health. The sample consisted of T cells isolated from PBMCs. The CDR3 loop reads CASSLGQHNTEAFF. DNA of the CDR3: TGCGCCAGCAGCTTGGGACAGCATAACACTGAAGCTTTCTTT.